This T cell receptor (beta chain) was sequenced for a study of response to subunit inactivated influenza vaccine. J was trimmed by 4 bases and V by 6 bases; bases with no gene match: 5. The CDR3 covers 14 residues. Germline V gene data show CDR1 as DFQATT and CDR2 as SNEGSKA (reference sequence). Study results and limitations: New T cells are recruited in small numbers by each seasonal influenza vaccination, according to the authors' suggestion.

This clonotype was counted a few times. Its antigen is not identified. TCRdb called the RT-PCR reads again in MiXCR, with one record for every CDR3 protein. This sample has roughly 790,000 distinct CDR3 sequences, with approximately 21% found just once. The sequencing here drew on PBMCs from blood, taken 5 days after vaccination. The sequence derives from a man over 45 who received an inactivated influenza vaccine. The chain is built from TRBV20-1 and TRBJ2-5, with TRBD2 matching 13 bases. The CDR3 spells CSARLAGGLETQYF. In DNA form, the CDR3 reads TGCAGTGCCAGACTAGCGGGGGGCCTAGAGACCCAGTACTTC.